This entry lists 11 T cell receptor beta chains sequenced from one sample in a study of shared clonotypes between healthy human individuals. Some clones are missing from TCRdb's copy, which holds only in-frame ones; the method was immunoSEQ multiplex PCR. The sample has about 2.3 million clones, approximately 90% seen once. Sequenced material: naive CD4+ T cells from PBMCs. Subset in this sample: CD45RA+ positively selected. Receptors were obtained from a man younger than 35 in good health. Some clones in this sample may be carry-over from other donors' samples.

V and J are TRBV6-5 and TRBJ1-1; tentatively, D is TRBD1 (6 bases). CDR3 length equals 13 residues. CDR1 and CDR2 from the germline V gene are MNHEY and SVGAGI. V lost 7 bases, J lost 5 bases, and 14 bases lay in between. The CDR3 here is CASILGGLTEAFF. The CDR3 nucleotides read TGTGCCAGCATCCTAGGGGGGTTGACTGAAGCTTTCTTT.

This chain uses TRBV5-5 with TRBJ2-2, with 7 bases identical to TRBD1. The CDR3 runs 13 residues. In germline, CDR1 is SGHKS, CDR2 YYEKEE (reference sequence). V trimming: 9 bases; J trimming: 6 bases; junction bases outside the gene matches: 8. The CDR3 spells CATRGGASGELFF. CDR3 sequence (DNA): TGTGCCACGAGAGGGGGCGCGTCCGGGGAGCTGTTTTTT.

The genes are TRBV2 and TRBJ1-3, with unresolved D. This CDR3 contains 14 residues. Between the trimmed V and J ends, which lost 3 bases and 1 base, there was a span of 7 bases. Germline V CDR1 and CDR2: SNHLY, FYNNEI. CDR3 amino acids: CASSDRVSGNTIYF. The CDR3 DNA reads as TGTGCCAGCAGTGATAGGGTTTCTGGAAACACCATATATTTT.

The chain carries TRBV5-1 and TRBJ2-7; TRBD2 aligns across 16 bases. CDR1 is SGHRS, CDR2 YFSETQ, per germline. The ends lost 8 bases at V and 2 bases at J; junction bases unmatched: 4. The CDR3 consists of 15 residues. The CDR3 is CASKGLAGGPYEQYF. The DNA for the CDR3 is TGCGCCAGTAAGGGACTAGCGGGAGGGCCCTACGAGCAGTACTTC.

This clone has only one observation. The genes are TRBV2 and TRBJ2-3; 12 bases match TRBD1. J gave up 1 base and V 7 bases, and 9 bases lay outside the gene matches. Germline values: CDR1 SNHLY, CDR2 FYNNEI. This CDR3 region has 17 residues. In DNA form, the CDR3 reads TGTGCCAGCAACCGGGACAGGGGGCCGAGAGGCACAGATACGCAGTATTTT. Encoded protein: CASNRDRGPRGTDTQYF.

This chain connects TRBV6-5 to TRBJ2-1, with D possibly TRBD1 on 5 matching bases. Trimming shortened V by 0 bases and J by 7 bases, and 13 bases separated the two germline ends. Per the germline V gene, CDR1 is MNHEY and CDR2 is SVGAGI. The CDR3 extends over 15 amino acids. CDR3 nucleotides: TGTGCCAGCAGTTACTCCGGGCAGGGTGTGAATGAGCAGTTCTTC. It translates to CASSYSGQGVNEQFF.

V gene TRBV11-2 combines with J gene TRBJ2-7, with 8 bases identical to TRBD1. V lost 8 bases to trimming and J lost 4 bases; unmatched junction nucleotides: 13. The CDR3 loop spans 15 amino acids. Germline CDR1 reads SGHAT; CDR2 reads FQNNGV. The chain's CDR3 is CASRKTGDRGYEQYF. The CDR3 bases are TGTGCCAGCCGTAAGACAGGGGACCGGGGATACGAGCAGTACTTC.

The CDR3 DNA follows: TGTGCCAGCAGCTTGGCGCCTAGCCCCGGGGAGCTGTTTTTT. Amino acid sequence: CASSLAPSPGELFF. The V and J genes are TRBV5-4 and TRBJ2-2, with a tentative D call TRBD2 (5 bases). CDR3 length equals 14 residues. Germline loops: CDR1 SGHNT, CDR2 YYREEE (reference sequence). V shed 0 bases and J shed 6 bases, with 9 bases lying between them. Looking up the rest from reference TRBV5-4 and TRBJ2-2 gives the full variable domain: ETGVTQSPTHLIKTRGQQVTLRCSSQSGHNTVSWYQQALGQGPQFIFQYYREEENGRGNFPPRFSGLQFPNYSSELNVNALELDDSALYLCASSLAPSPGELFFGEGSRLTVL.

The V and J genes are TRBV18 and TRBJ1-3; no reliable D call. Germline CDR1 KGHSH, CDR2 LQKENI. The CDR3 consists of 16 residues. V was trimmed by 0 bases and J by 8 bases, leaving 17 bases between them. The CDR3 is CASSPPSRGRWDTIYF. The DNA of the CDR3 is TGTGCCAGCTCACCACCGTCGCGGGGAAGGTGGGACACCATATATTTT.

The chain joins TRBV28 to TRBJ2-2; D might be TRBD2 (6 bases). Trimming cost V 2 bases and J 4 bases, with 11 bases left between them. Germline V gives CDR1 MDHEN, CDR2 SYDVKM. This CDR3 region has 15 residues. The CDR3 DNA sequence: TGTGCCAGCAGTTTAGGGGCGGGAACCACCGGGGAGCTGTTTTTT. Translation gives CASSLGAGTTGELFF.

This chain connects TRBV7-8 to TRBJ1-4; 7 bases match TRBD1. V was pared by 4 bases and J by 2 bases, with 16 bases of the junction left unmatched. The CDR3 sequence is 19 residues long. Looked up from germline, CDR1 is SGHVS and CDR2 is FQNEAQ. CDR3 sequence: CASSSDRVRVAGTNEKLFF. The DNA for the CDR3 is TGTGCCAGCAGCTCCGACAGGGTACGTGTGGCCGGGACTAATGAAAAACTGTTTTTT.